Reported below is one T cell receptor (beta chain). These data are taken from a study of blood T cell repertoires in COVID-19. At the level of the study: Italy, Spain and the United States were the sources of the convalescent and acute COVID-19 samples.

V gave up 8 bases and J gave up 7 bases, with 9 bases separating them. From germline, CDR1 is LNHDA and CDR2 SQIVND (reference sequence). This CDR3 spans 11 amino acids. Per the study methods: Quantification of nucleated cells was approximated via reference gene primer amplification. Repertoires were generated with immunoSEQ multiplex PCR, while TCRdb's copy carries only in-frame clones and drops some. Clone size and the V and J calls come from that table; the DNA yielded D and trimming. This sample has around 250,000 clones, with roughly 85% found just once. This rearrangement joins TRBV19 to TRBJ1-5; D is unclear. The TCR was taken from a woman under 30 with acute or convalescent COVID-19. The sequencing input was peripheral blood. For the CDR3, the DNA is TGTGCCAGTGCGGGTGGACAGCCCCAGCATTTT. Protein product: CASAGGQPQHF.